Reported below is one TCR beta chain. What antigen it recognizes has not been identified. Mismatch with germline at one junction end may stem from a read error. To demonstrate the VDJtools post-analysis software, TCR beta repertoires were profiled from the peripheral blood of 13 young patients with multiple sclerosis. The patients with multiple sclerosis were children and adolescents between 6 and 15 years of age. The CDR3 has 13 amino acids, counting the end cysteine and phenylalanine. Just CDR3 DNA is preserved here, 39 bases in frame from base 1. Reading the germline V gene gives CDR1 SNHLY and CDR2 FYNNEI. The sample comes from a study of post-analysis software for immune sequencing data (dated by TCRdb to between 2014 and 2016). As for the study more broadly: The recorded disease courses included relapsing-remitting, secondary progressive and progressive-relapsing multiple sclerosis, and some patients had no subtype annotation. The patient repertoires were compared against approximately twelve previously published healthy control repertoires obtained from donors aged 6 to 25 years. A subset of samples was prepared in parallel using single-end sample barcoding, then pooled and co-amplified after Illumina adapter ligation. Broader findings and caveats from the paper: A few TRBV segments, including TRBV5-6, TRBV5-1 and TRBV20-1, were significantly more frequent in patients than controls. Strong co-clustering of samples prepared in the same batch was shown by direct clustering with F measure, prompting a batch-effect correction. Multiple sclerosis patients had significantly lower normalized Chao1 diversity than controls, a result that suggests substantial peripheral T-cell clonal expansion. The multiple sclerosis patient group was slightly younger than the control group.

Library preparation used PCR. The run used an Illumina HiSeq 2500. Unique molecular identifiers were incorporated into TCR beta cDNA libraries to reduce PCR and sequencing biases. Per 1 to 10 million input T cells, roughly 0.5 million cDNA molecules were obtained, such that each molecule approximated one T cell. The patient libraries were prepared and sequenced with the same protocol used for the earlier healthy control dataset. Within a given batch, samples were prepared together, multiplexed and sequenced on the same HiSeq lane. As for how the authors treated the data: MIGEC handled the raw barcoded reads, throwing out single-read molecular identifier groups before consensus assembly and CDR3 extraction. Clonotype tables were post-analysed with VDJtools, and diversity was normalized by down-sampling all datasets to the smallest sample size. To correct batch-related cross-sample contamination, repertoire overlap clustering matched CDR3 amino acid sequences but not nucleotide sequences. TCRdb trimmed the raw reads at Q25, called clones with MiXCR and kept productive beta chains. Rows matching on CDR3 protein sequence are summarized as one entry with the most common DNA and genes. TCRdb's processing, not the study's, gives the V and J calls here. The sample includes about 760,000 distinct CDR3 sequences, with about 32% observed a single time. Around 0.55% of the sample rests with the top ten.

The sequence came from a girl aged 10-17 years with multiple sclerosis. This receptor chain uses TRBV2 and TRBJ2-5; the D call could be TRBD1 or TRBD2, with each sharing 5 bases. Source material: blood. The DNA reads TGTGCCACCGGGTACCGGGGCCAAGAGACTCAGTACTTC. This sequence encodes CATGYRGQETQYF.